This record concerns one TCR beta chain sequence. This specimen comes from a study of T cell changes during pregnancy in multiple sclerosis. CDR1 and CDR2 from the germline V gene are LGHNA and YNFKEQ. CDR3 length: 13 amino acids. V gave up 0 bases and J gave up 6 bases, with 9 bases separating them. The assay was immunoSEQ multiplex PCR, and TCRdb's table has in-frame clones only and misses some. This sample has tens of thousands of clones, with 90% to 95% found just once. The receptor was derived from a female donor with multiple sclerosis, enrolled in a pregnancy study. V usage is TRBV4-2 and J usage is TRBJ2-7, with unresolved D. This sample comprised CD8+ T cells from peripheral blood mononuclear cells, obtained in the first trimester of pregnancy. CDR3 amino acids: CASSQEAPSEQYF. CDR3 sequence (DNA): TGTGCCAGCAGCCAAGAGGCTCCTAGCGAGCAGTACTTC.